A single sample gave rise to the 21 T cell receptor beta chains below, sequenced in a study of technical replicates of blood from several donors. TCRdb keeps only in-frame clones here, not all; method: immunoSEQ multiplex PCR. The sample consists of about 73,000 clones, more than 85% of them appearing once. Sequencing was carried out using PBMCs. These receptors all come from a human donor in good health. Some clones in this sample may be carry-over from other donors' samples.

The chain joins TRBV6-5 to TRBJ2-7; TRBD1 matches at 7 bases. The CDR3 sequence is 15 residues long. Germline V gives CDR1 MNHEY, CDR2 SVGAGI. The junction had 8 bases not matched to a gene; V was cut back by 6 bases and J by 0 bases. CDR3 DNA: TGTGCCAGCAGACCGGGACAGAACCCCTCCTACGAGCAGTACTTC. It specifies CASRPGQNPSYEQYF.

V usage is TRBV13 and J usage is TRBJ2-3; 7 bases match TRBD2. CDR1 is PRHDT, CDR2 FYEKMQ, per germline (reference sequence). The CDR3 is 16 residues long. V trimming: 5 bases; J trimming: 3 bases; junction bases outside the gene matches: 11. This CDR3 reads CASSPRSGGRTDTQYF. CDR3 coding DNA: TGTGCCAGCAGCCCCCGTTCCGGGGGGAGGACAGATACGCAGTATTTT.

The chain has TRBV7-2 and TRBJ2-7; TRBD2 agrees at 13 bases. V was clipped by 4 bases and J by 4 bases; unmatched bases: 7. This CDR3 is 16 amino acids long. CDR1 and CDR2 from the germline V gene are SGHTA and FQGNSA. This CDR3 is CASSSGLAGPLYEQYF. In DNA, the CDR3 is TGTGCCAGCAGCTCGGGACTAGCGGGACCTTTGTACGAGCAGTACTTC.

This rearrangement joins TRBV6-4 to TRBJ2-1; D may be TRBD2 (6 bases). CDR1 is MRHNA and CDR2 is SNTAGT in the germline V gene. Trimming stripped 5 bases from V and 8 bases from J, with 16 bases between. The CDR3 covers 14 residues. In nucleotides, the CDR3 is TGTGCCAGCAGTCGACTAGGGAGAGACGATGAGCAGTTCTTC. Translating gives CASSRLGRDDEQFF.

V gene TRBV4-2 combines with J gene TRBJ2-7, with 9 positions matching TRBD2. Germline lookup yields CDR1 LGHNA and CDR2 YNFKEQ. V was pared by 4 bases and J by 4 bases, with 11 bases of the junction left unmatched. The CDR3 spans 16 residues. CDR3 in DNA: TGTGCCAGCAGCCCGACTGCAGAGCGGGGGGTTTACGAGCAGTACTTC. This translates into CASSPTAERGVYEQYF.

The rearrangement joins TRBV6-1 to TRBJ2-7; 11 positions agree with TRBD2. CDR1 is MNHNS, CDR2 SASEGT, per germline. The CDR3 is 14 residues long. The V and J ends lost 6 bases and 5 bases, in that order; junction bases with no gene match: 6. CDR3 amino acids: CASRNSGGAHEQYF. CDR3 nucleotides: TGTGCCAGCAGGAATAGCGGGGGGGCGCACGAGCAGTACTTC.

The chain joins TRBV13 to TRBJ2-7; TRBD2 is a possible D gene (5 bases). Germline CDR1 and CDR2: PRHDT and FYEKMQ (reference sequence). The CDR3 is 15 amino acids. With 1 base removed from V and 1 base from J, the gap between germline ends came to 11 bases. The CDR3 DNA sequence: TGTGCCAGCAGCTTAGAAGGAGGAGGTTCCTACGAGCAGTACTTC. Protein sequence: CASSLEGGGSYEQYF. Using reference TRBV13 and TRBJ2-7 for the parts outside the CDR3, the full variable domain is AAGVIQSPRHLIKEKRETATLKCYPIPRHDTVYWYQQGPGQDPQFLISFYEKMQSDKGSIPDRFSAQQFSDYHSELNMSSLELGDSALYFCASSLEGGGSYEQYFGPGTRLTVT.

The chain joins TRBV14 to TRBJ1-1; D call uncertain. CDR1 and CDR2 (germline): SGHDN, FVKESK. The CDR3 is 14 residues long. Trimming took off 4 bases at V and 0 bases at J, with 9 bases between the two ends. CDR3 protein: CASSRDLLNTEAFF. The DNA of the CDR3 is TGTGCCAGCAGCCGAGATTTATTGAACACTGAAGCTTTCTTT.

The chain carries TRBV10-2 and TRBJ2-1; 7 bases are a match to TRBD2. Germline lookup yields CDR1 WSHSY and CDR2 SAAADI. V gave up 3 bases and J gave up 6 bases; unmatched junction bases: 8. CDR3 length: 15 amino acids. CDR3 sequence reads: CASSDLWEGGNEQFF. The CDR3 DNA reads TGCGCCAGCAGTGATCTGTGGGAGGGAGGCAATGAGCAGTTCTTC.

The chain joins TRBV7-6 to TRBJ2-7, with TRBD1 matching 11 bases. The junction had 10 bases not matched to a gene; V was cut back by 5 bases and J by 4 bases. Germline V gene lookup returns CDR1 SGHVS and CDR2 FNYEAQ. This CDR3 contains 16 residues. CDR3 DNA sequence: TGTGCCAGCAGCCCACTCTCCGGGACAGGGGGGTACGAGCAGTACTTC. Translation: CASSPLSGTGGYEQYF.

The chain has TRBV18 and TRBJ1-2; perhaps TRBD1 as D (5 bases). The CDR3 runs to 14 residues. In germline, CDR1 is KGHSH, CDR2 LQKENI. The germline V and J ends were trimmed by 3 bases and 9 bases, with 17 bases remaining between them. The CDR3 DNA is TGTGCCAGCTCACCGGCAGGGTCCATGCTTAGCTACACCTTC. As protein: CASSPAGSMLSYTF.

The J gene is TRBJ1-3, the V gene TRBV12-5; no clear D gene. Trimming left V 4 bases short and J 0 bases short, with 19 bases between. The CDR3 has 18 amino acids. Germline V CDR1 and CDR2: LGHNT, FRNRAP. The CDR3: CASGSPNRTALSGNTIYF. CDR3 nucleotide sequence: TGTGCTAGTGGTTCACCCAACCGGACTGCCCTCTCTGGAAACACCATATATTTT.

This CDR3 is CAISESIVSSGAIYEQYF. In DNA, the CDR3 is TGTGCCATCAGTGAGTCGATCGTGTCTAGCGGGGCCATCTACGAGCAGTACTTC. The chain is built from TRBV10-3 and TRBJ2-7; 9 positions match TRBD2. The V and J ends lost 0 bases and 3 bases, in that order; junction bases with no gene match: 12. The CDR3 is made up of 18 amino acids. The germline V gene has CDR1 ENHRY and CDR2 SYGVKD.

In its sample, this clone was seen a few times. The V and J genes are TRBV6-6 and TRBJ2-2; D is perhaps TRBD2 (6 bases). The ends were cut back, 2 bases at V and 9 bases at J, with 16 bases in the middle. Germline V CDR1 and CDR2: MNHNY, SVGAGI (reference sequence). This CDR3 region has 15 residues. CDR3 sequence reads: CASSYGGTQRRELFF. In nucleotides, the CDR3 is TGTGCCAGCAGTTACGGGGGGACCCAGCGAAGGGAGCTGTTTTTT.

This chain joins TRBV10-3 and TRBJ2-3, with 9 bases lining up with TRBD2. From germline, CDR1 is ENHRY and CDR2 SYGVKD. Losses at the gene ends were 4 bases for V and 0 bases for J; bases not matched to a gene: 5. This CDR3 region has 16 residues. As DNA, the CDR3 is TGTGCCATCAGTGGAGGACTAGCGACTAGCACAGATACGCAGTATTTT. It codes for CAISGGLATSTDTQYF.

CDR3 sequence reads: CASSQDLSRAWEQYF. For the CDR3, the DNA is TGCGCCAGCAGCCAAGATCTGTCGCGGGCGTGGGAGCAGTACTTC. This sequence joins TRBV4-1 and TRBJ2-7; a weak D match, TRBD2 (5 bases). The CDR3 loop spans 15 amino acids. With 0 bases removed from V and 7 bases from J, the gap between germline ends came to 16 bases. Germline lookup yields CDR1 MGHRA and CDR2 YSYEKL.

The chain has TRBV6-1 and TRBJ2-7, with TRBD2 matching 11 bases. V lost 6 bases to trimming and J lost 4 bases; unmatched junction nucleotides: 2. Per the germline V gene, CDR1 is MNHNS and CDR2 is SASEGT. The CDR3 has 13 residues. The CDR3 DNA is TGTGCCAGCAGACTAGCGGGAGTGTACGAGCAGTACTTC. This gives the protein CASRLAGVYEQYF.

This CDR3 reads CASSDRGNTGELFF. The CDR3 nucleotides read TGTGCCAGCAGTGATAGGGGGAACACCGGGGAGCTGTTTTTT. The V gene is TRBV25-1, the J gene TRBJ2-2; D perhaps matches TRBD1 (5 bases). Trimming pared 3 bases from V and 1 base from J, leaving 6 bases between. The CDR3 loop spans 14 amino acids. Germline assignment: CDR1 MGHDK and CDR2 SYGVNS.

In its sample, this clone was seen a few times. The gene calls are TRBV25-1 and TRBJ2-7; a weak D match, TRBD2 (6 bases). Germline values: CDR1 MGHDK, CDR2 SYGVNS. V was trimmed by 4 bases and J by 8 bases, leaving 12 bases between them. The CDR3 covers 12 residues. CDR3 DNA sequence: TGTGCCAGCAGTGGGCTGGGGGGTAAGCAGTACTTC. This gives the protein CASSGLGGKQYF.

The V and J genes are TRBV5-4 and TRBJ2-7; 7 positions agree with TRBD1. Trimming removed 4 bases from V and 4 bases from J; junction bases left unmatched: 8. CDR3 size: 14 residues. Germline V lookup: CDR1 SGHNT, CDR2 YYREEE (reference sequence). In DNA, the CDR3 is TGTGCCAGCAGCCCCACGACAGGGAAATACGAGCAGTACTTC. Translated, it gives CASSPTTGKYEQYF.

This chain connects TRBV6-1 to TRBJ2-2; 7 bases agree with TRBD2. Germline V gene lookup returns CDR1 MNHNS and CDR2 SASEGT. The CDR3 runs to 15 residues. The junction had 2 bases not matched to a gene; V was cut back by 3 bases and J by 1 base. The CDR3 DNA sequence: TGTGCCAGCAGTGAGCGGGGGATGAACACCGGGGAGCTGTTTTTT. Protein product: CASSERGMNTGELFF.